These 18 T cell receptor beta chains were sequenced from one sample in a study of cytomegalovirus exposure and HLA in healthy donors. PCR primers comprised 60 Vbeta and 13 Jbeta primers. TCRdb's table, derived via immunoSEQ multiplex PCR, lists solely in-frame clones and lacks some. The sample has some 40,000 clones, roughly 80% seen once. The sample taken for sequencing was PBMCs. Source of these receptors: a man in his fifties in good health and CMV-seronegative.

The V gene is TRBV28, the J gene TRBJ2-5; the D gene is possibly TRBD2 (7 bases). Trimming shortened V by 1 base and J by 5 bases, and 20 bases separated the two germline ends. The CDR3 length is 17 residues. CDR1 is MDHEN, CDR2 SYDVKM, per germline. CDR3 in amino acids: CASSLSLRGRGGETQYF. The CDR3 DNA follows: TGTGCCAGCAGTTTATCTCTACGGGGGCGGGGAGGGGAGACCCAGTACTTC.

This sequence joins TRBV30 and TRBJ1-1; D is undetermined. With 0 bases removed from V and 5 bases from J, the gap between germline ends came to 7 bases. The CDR3 contains 12 residues. CDR1 is GTSNPN and CDR2 is SVGIG in the germline V gene (reference sequence). The CDR3 coding sequence is TGTGCCTGGAGTGTATGGGAGACTGAAGCTTTCTTT. Its translation is CAWSVWETEAFF.

CDR3 sequence: CASSTLAGGDTQYF. The CDR3, as DNA: TGTGCCAGCAGTACTCTAGCGGGAGGAGATACGCAGTATTTT. The chain links TRBV6-1 to TRBJ2-3; TRBD2 agrees at 11 bases. Trimming took 5 bases from V and 5 from J; bases not matched to a gene: 3. Germline V gene data show CDR1 as MNHNS and CDR2 as SASEGT. This CDR3 comprises 14 residues.

The V and J genes are TRBV4-3 and TRBJ2-1; TRBD2 aligns across 11 bases. Trimming cost V 0 bases and J 2 bases; bases outside gene matches: 6. Germline V CDR1 and CDR2: LGHNA, YSLEER. The CDR3 sequence is 18 residues long. CDR3 nucleotides: TGCGCCAGCAGCCAAGAAATAATGGGACTAGCGGCCTACAATGAGCAGTTCTTC. It yields the protein CASSQEIMGLAAYNEQFF.

This clone has just one count. V and J are TRBV5-5 and TRBJ1-5; D gene ambiguous. The CDR3 sequence is 15 residues long. V was pared by 0 bases and J by 1 base, with 8 bases between. Germline lookup yields CDR1 SGHKS and CDR2 YYEKEE (reference sequence). CDR3 amino acids: CASSLEARSNQPQHF. CDR3 nucleotide sequence: TGTGCCAGCAGCTTGGAGGCCAGGAGCAATCAGCCCCAGCATTTT. The full variable domain, in which reference TRBV5-5 and TRBJ1-5 provide the parts outside the CDR3, is DAGVTQSPTHLIKTRGQQVTLRCSPISGHKSVSWYQQVLGQGPQFIFQYYEKEERGRGNFPDRFSARQFPNYSSELNVNALLLGDSALYLCASSLEARSNQPQHFGDGTRLSIL.

The CDR3 here is CASSDASGPDTQYF. The CDR3, as DNA: TGTGCCAGCAGTGATGCTAGCGGGCCTGATACGCAGTATTTT. The chain combines TRBV2 with TRBJ2-3; 8 nucleotides line up with TRBD2. Germline lookup yields CDR1 SNHLY and CDR2 FYNNEI. Trimming at V came to 3 bases and at J to 6 bases, leaving 5 bases not matched to a gene. This CDR3 is 14 amino acids long.

The genes are TRBV5-1 and TRBJ2-1; 10 bases map to TRBD2. The junction had 5 bases not matched to a gene; V was cut back by 2 bases and J by 6 bases. Germline CDR1 and CDR2: SGHRS and YFSETQ. The length of the CDR3 is 15 residues. The CDR3 bases are TGCGCCAGCAGCTTAACGGGACTAGCGACCAATGAGCAGTTCTTC. Translated: CASSLTGLATNEQFF.

The genes are TRBV15 and TRBJ2-1, with D maybe TRBD1 (6 bases). The V end lost 4 bases, the J end lost 7 bases, and 17 bases lay between the germline ends. The germline V gene encodes CDR1 LNHNV and CDR2 YYDKDF (reference sequence). The CDR3 totals 15 residues. The CDR3: CATSTLRQVENEQFF. As DNA, the CDR3 is TGTGCCACCAGCACTTTACGACAGGTGGAGAATGAGCAGTTCTTC.

This chain connects TRBV30 to TRBJ1-4; 8 bases are shared with TRBD1. Germline-derived CDR1 and CDR2 are GTSNPN and SVGIG (reference sequence). J gave up 5 bases and V 2 bases, and 7 bases lay outside the gene matches. This CDR3 region has 15 residues. In DNA form, the CDR3 reads TGTGCCTGGAGTATCCCGACAGGGGAGAATGAAAAACTGTTTTTT. Translating gives CAWSIPTGENEKLFF.

This chain uses TRBV28 with TRBJ2-7, with a tentative D call TRBD2 (5 bases). Germline loops: CDR1 MDHEN, CDR2 SYDVKM. The CDR3 has 15 amino acids. Trimming took off 7 bases at V and 3 bases at J, with 19 bases between the two ends. This CDR3 reads CASTGGPPQNYEQYF. DNA of the CDR3: TGTGCCAGCACCGGAGGCCCCCCCCAAAACTACGAGCAGTACTTC.

The J gene is TRBJ2-7, the V gene TRBV18, with 8 bases lining up with TRBD1. This CDR3 is built from 14 residues. Germline values: CDR1 KGHSH, CDR2 LQKENI. V lost 6 bases, J lost 3 bases, and 7 bases stayed unmatched. In nucleotides, the CDR3 is TGTGCCAGCTCGCCGGGACAGGCTTTCTACGAGCAGTACTTC. This translates into CASSPGQAFYEQYF. Supplemented by reference TRBV18 and TRBJ2-7, the full variable domain reads NAGVMQNPRHLVRRRGQEARLRCSPMKGHSHVYWYRQLPEEGLKFMVYLQKENIIDESGMPKERFSAEFPKEGPSILRIQQVVRGDSAAYFCASSPGQAFYEQYFGPGTRLTVT.

The CDR3 bases are TGTGCCAGCAGCTCGTTCGGACAGATCGCAAGGGGTGGCTACACCTTC. This gives the protein CASSSFGQIARGGYTF. The V call is TRBV5-4, the J call TRBJ1-2; the D gene is possibly TRBD1 (6 bases). Germline V gene sequence: CDR1 SGHNT, CDR2 YYREEE (reference sequence). V shed 3 bases and J shed 7 bases, with 22 bases lying between them. The CDR3 is made up of 16 amino acids.

This clone was seen a handful of times. The chain couples TRBV5-5 to TRBJ2-5, with 12 bases matching TRBD1. Trimming took 3 bases from V and 5 from J; bases not matched to a gene: 8. The CDR3 consists of 16 residues. The germline CDR1 and CDR2 sequences are SGHKS and YYEKEE (reference sequence). CDR3 DNA sequence: TGTGCCAGCAGCTCACCGGGACAGGGGGCGGGGGAGACCCAGTACTTC. It yields the protein CASSSPGQGAGETQYF. The whole variable domain, filled in from reference TRBV5-5 and TRBJ2-5, reads DAGVTQSPTHLIKTRGQQVTLRCSPISGHKSVSWYQQVLGQGPQFIFQYYEKEERGRGNFPDRFSARQFPNYSSELNVNALLLGDSALYLCASSSPGQGAGETQYFGPGTRLLVL.

This chain uses TRBV18 with TRBJ2-4, with 7 bases lining up with TRBD2. The CDR3 contains 15 residues. Germline V gene lookup returns CDR1 KGHSH and CDR2 LQKENI. The junction had 9 bases not matched to a gene; V was cut back by 6 bases and J by 4 bases. As DNA, the CDR3 is TGTGCCAGCTCCCCGCAGGGAGGGGCAAAAAACATTCAGTACTTC. This translates into CASSPQGGAKNIQYF.

This clone was counted between two and nine times. The V call is TRBV29-1, the J call TRBJ1-2; 10 bases are shared with TRBD1. The CDR3 totals 13 residues. Germline V gene lookup returns CDR1 SQVTM and CDR2 ANQGSEA. Unmatched junction bases numbered 8, after V lost 6 bases and J lost 7 bases. DNA of the CDR3: TGCAGCGTGGCGACAGGGGGCCGCCCTGGCTACACCTTC. Its translation is CSVATGGRPGYTF.

The V gene is TRBV2, the J gene TRBJ1-2; a weak D match, TRBD1 (6 bases). The CDR3 is 13 amino acids. Germline V gene sequence: CDR1 SNHLY, CDR2 FYNNEI. The V end lost 4 bases, the J end lost 4 bases, and 10 bases lay between the germline ends. Written as DNA, the CDR3 is TGTGCCAGCAGTGTGGGGGCCGGCTATGGCTACACCTTC. This codes for CASSVGAGYGYTF.

This clone was detected once. The rearrangement links TRBV5-4 to TRBJ2-7, with 7 bases identical to TRBD1. From germline, CDR1 is SGHNT and CDR2 YYREEE (reference sequence). The CDR3 is 14 amino acids. J gave up 4 bases and V 2 bases, and 6 bases lay outside the gene matches. CDR3 bases: TGTGCCAGCAGCTTACAACAGGGGCGATACGAGCAGTACTTC. Translation: CASSLQQGRYEQYF.

The rearrangement uses TRBV4-1 and TRBJ2-7, with D perhaps matching TRBD2 (6 bases). The V end was cut by 0 bases, the J end by 2 bases, with 11 bases between. Germline lookup yields CDR1 MGHRA and CDR2 YSYEKL. The CDR3 consists of 15 residues. CDR3 amino acids: CASSQDTSGPYEQYF. The CDR3 bases are TGCGCCAGCAGCCAAGATACAAGCGGGCCCTACGAGCAGTACTTC.